Sequencing of this TCR beta chain was carried out in a study of somatic mutations in cytotoxic T cells in rheumatoid arthritis. Study information: Flow sorting of some V beta antibody-stained T cells reached nearly 100% purity, with V beta1+ cells also TCRB-sequenced.

Points from the study as a whole: Exceedance of 20% of CD8+ cells by the largest CD8+ clone occurred in about an eighth of the roughly 60 patients. Patients with rheumatoid arthritis, but not healthy controls, had CD8+ clonality that increased with age.

With 4 bases removed from V and 3 bases from J, the gap between germline ends came to 18 bases. This CDR3 has 16 residues. CDR1 SGHRS and CDR2 YFSETQ come from the germline V gene. This clone was picked up one time. Its antigen remains unidentified. Isolation of the CD4+ and CD8+ populations was accomplished via positive magnetic bead selection, with purity assessed by flow cytometry. Produced via immunoSEQ multiplex PCR; TCRdb's table is partial and in-frame only. The sample shows under 4,500 clones, roughly two thirds of them seen only once. The rearrangement uses TRBV5-1 and TRBJ2-3, with D perhaps TRBD1 (5 bases). The clonotype comes from an adult with rheumatoid arthritis. Sequencing was performed on CD8+ T cells sorted from blood. The CDR3, as DNA: TGCGCCAGCAGCCTCGACAGTCTCCCTGGGACAGATACGCAGTATTTT. Translated, it gives CASSLDSLPGTDTQYF.